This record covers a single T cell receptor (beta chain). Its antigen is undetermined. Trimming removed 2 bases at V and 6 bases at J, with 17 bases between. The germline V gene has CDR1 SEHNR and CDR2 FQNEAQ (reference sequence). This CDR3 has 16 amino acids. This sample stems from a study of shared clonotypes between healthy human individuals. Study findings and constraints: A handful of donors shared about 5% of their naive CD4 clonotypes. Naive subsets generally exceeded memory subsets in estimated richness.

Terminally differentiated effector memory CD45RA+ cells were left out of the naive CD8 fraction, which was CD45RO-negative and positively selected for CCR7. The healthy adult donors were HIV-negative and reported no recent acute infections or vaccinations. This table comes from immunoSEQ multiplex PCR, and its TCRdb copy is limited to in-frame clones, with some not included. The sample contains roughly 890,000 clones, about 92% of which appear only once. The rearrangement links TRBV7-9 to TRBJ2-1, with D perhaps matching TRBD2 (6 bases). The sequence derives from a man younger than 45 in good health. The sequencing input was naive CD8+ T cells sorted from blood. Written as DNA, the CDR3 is TGTGCCAGCAGCTTAAGCCCGGGAGACGGGGGCAATGAGCAGTTCTTC. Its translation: CASSLSPGDGGNEQFF.